The 12 T cell receptor beta chains below come from one sample, sequenced in a study of shared clonotypes between healthy human individuals. Repertoires were generated with immunoSEQ multiplex PCR, while TCRdb's copy carries only in-frame clones and drops some. Among some 450,000 clones, more than 70% were seen once, and the ten largest hold more than 10%. The sequenced sample consisted of PBMCs. The receptor source for this set is a woman aged 40 to 50 in good health. Some clones in this sample may be carry-over from other donors' samples.

A word on this clone: One end of the junction does not line up with germline, which may come from a read error. The rearrangement uses TRBV6-6 and TRBJ2-5; D tentatively fits TRBD1 or TRBD2 (5 bases each). The length of the CDR3 is 14 residues. Germline CDR1 reads MNHNY; CDR2 reads SVGAGI (reference sequence). The CDR3 region has the DNA TGTGCCAGCAGTTACCTCAGGGAGCAAGTGACCCAGTACTTC. Translation: CASSYLREQVTQYF.

Details on this clone: This likely came from a read error, as a far larger clone is one base away. Other nucleotide sequences in the sample specify the same CDR3. The chain is built from TRBV6-5 and TRBJ2-7; 9 positions match TRBD2. Germline V gene sequence: CDR1 MNHEY, CDR2 SVGAGI. This CDR3 has 15 residues. The CDR3 reads CASNPAGGLTYEQYF. CDR3 DNA: TGCGCCAGCAATCCAGCGGGAGGACTGACATACGAGCAGTACTTC.

V usage is TRBV5-1 and J usage is TRBJ2-7, with D perhaps matching TRBD1 (5 bases). CDR1 SGHRS and CDR2 YFSETQ come from the germline V gene. Trimming removed 4 bases from V and 1 base from J, with 9 bases in between. The CDR3 runs 13 residues. CDR3 coding DNA: TGCGCCAGCAGCAGAGGACATTCCTACGAGCAGTACTTC. It translates to CASSRGHSYEQYF.

V gene TRBV10-2 combines with J gene TRBJ1-5; tentatively, D is TRBD1 (5 bases). CDR3 length equals 12 residues. V shed 11 bases and J shed 3 bases, with 11 bases lying between them. Germline CDR1 WSHSY, CDR2 SAAADI. CDR3 nucleotide sequence: TGCGCCGGAGCAGGGTCCAATCAGCCCCAGCATTTT. This translates into CAGAGSNQPQHF.

The chain couples TRBV19 to TRBJ2-7, with TRBD2 matching over 9 bases. The CDR3 has 14 residues. The germline V gene encodes CDR1 LNHDA and CDR2 SQIVND (reference sequence). Trimming removed 3 bases from V and 6 bases from J; junction bases left unmatched: 6. The CDR3 spells CASSMPGLALEQYF. CDR3 nucleotides: TGTGCCAGTAGTATGCCGGGACTAGCCCTCGAGCAGTACTTC.

The J gene is TRBJ2-2, the V gene TRBV19; TRBD2 aligns across 7 bases. With V trimmed by 8 bases and J by 5 bases, 8 bases remained unmatched. Germline lookup yields CDR1 LNHDA and CDR2 SQIVND (reference sequence). The CDR3 consists of 14 residues. CDR3 sequence: CASGGRGRTGELFF. DNA of the CDR3: TGTGCCAGTGGGGGGAGGGGTCGAACCGGGGAGCTGTTTTTT.

As for this clone: A read error likely explains this, since a far larger clone differs by one base. The gene calls are TRBV15 and TRBJ2-1, with 12 bases identical to TRBD2. Germline V gives CDR1 LNHNV, CDR2 YYDKDF (reference sequence). CDR3 length: 17 amino acids. The CDR3 reads CATSGEGELAGGNEQFF. The CDR3 DNA reads TGTGCCACCAGCGGAGAAGGTGAACTAGCGGGAGGAAATGAGCAGTTCTTC.

The J gene is TRBJ2-1, the V gene TRBV2; 10 bases fit TRBD2. CDR3 length equals 14 residues. Germline values: CDR1 SNHLY, CDR2 FYNNEI. V lost 7 bases to trimming and J lost 3 bases; unmatched junction nucleotides: 3. CDR3 amino acids: CASTGLAVYNEQFF. For the CDR3, the DNA is TGTGCCAGCACCGGACTAGCGGTCTACAATGAGCAGTTCTTC.

The chain uses TRBV18 and TRBJ2-7, with a possible D match to TRBD1 (6 bases). With 3 bases removed from V and 5 bases from J, the gap between germline ends came to 14 bases. The CDR3 has 14 amino acids. Germline loops: CDR1 KGHSH, CDR2 LQKENI. The CDR3 DNA reads as TGTGCCAGCTCACCGGGACAATCCTTCGACGAGCAGTACTTC. It encodes CASSPGQSFDEQYF. Full variable domain (missing parts from reference TRBV18 and TRBJ2-7): NAGVMQNPRHLVRRRGQEARLRCSPMKGHSHVYWYRQLPEEGLKFMVYLQKENIIDESGMPKERFSAEFPKEGPSILRIQQVVRGDSAAYFCASSPGQSFDEQYFGPGTRLTVT.

The chain has TRBV28 and TRBJ1-4; 7 nucleotides align to TRBD1. This CDR3 region has 14 residues. The germline gives CDR1 MDHEN, CDR2 SYDVKM. V was clipped by 11 bases and J by 1 base; unmatched bases: 7. The DNA of the CDR3 is TGTGCCGGGGGAGGGGGCAGAACTAATGAAAAACTGTTTTTT. Residues: CAGGGGRTNEKLFF.

The chain recombines TRBV5-4 with TRBJ2-5; 15 bases map to TRBD2. This CDR3 region has 16 residues. In germline, CDR1 is SGHNT, CDR2 YYREEE (reference sequence). V trimming: 5 bases; J trimming: 4 bases; junction bases outside the gene matches: 6. The CDR3 DNA reads TGTGCCAGCAGGCCCGGACTAGCGGGAGGGCCAGAGACCCAGTACTTC. Translating it yields CASRPGLAGGPETQYF.

This clone appeared a single time. The CDR3 coding sequence is TGTGCCAGCAGCCGGACTAGCGGGATTACGAGGAATGAGCAGTTCTTC. It yields the protein CASSRTSGITRNEQFF. The chain recombines TRBV7-8 with TRBJ2-1; 12 bases are a match to TRBD2. CDR1 is SGHVS, CDR2 FQNEAQ, per germline. This CDR3 comprises 16 residues. V was clipped by 5 bases and J by 7 bases; unmatched bases: 9.